This T cell receptor (beta chain) was identified in a study of HIV-infected children after antiretroviral therapy interruption (dated by TCRdb to between 2017 and 2020). Study-level background: All eight included children had a CD4+ count above 500 and a viral load below 50 copies/ml, with four on planned treatment interruption and four on continuous treatment. The interruption group had a median age of around 9.6 years, compared with around 8 years in the continuous treatment group. Exposure to EBV and CMV had been recorded for most participating children. Samples from the interruption arm were taken at week 0, at week 12, at the end of interruption (week 24 or 48), and about 3 years after the study ended. In the continuous-treatment arm, samples from corresponding weeks 0, 48 and 150 were analyzed. Alongside thymic output measurements, TCR repertoires of children on planned treatment interruption were compared with TCR repertoires of children on continuous antiretroviral treatment.

V is pruned by 6 bases and J by 2 bases, leaving 6 bases of the junction without a gene match. The CDR3, from cysteine to phenylalanine, totals 16 residues. The DNA shown is the 48-base CDR3, in frame from base 1. Library preparation employed 3' RACE. To correct PCR amplification bias, TCR libraries were generated from RNA with a 3' RACE protocol that used unique molecular identifiers. Amplicon libraries were pooled in groups of up to about 12 and sequenced on an Illumina MiSeq using v2 2x250 paired-end chemistry. The paper's processing steps were these. Reads were processed with Decombinator to assign V and J genes and CDR3, with barcode-based error and PCR bias correction. Before the Gini coefficient was calculated with the R ineq package, repertoires were subsampled to the same depth. GLIPH, Hamming distance and a shared triplet metric were used to assess CDR3 similarity. Clones were called with MiXCR by TCRdb after fastp trimmed the public reads at Q25, and only in-frame beta chains were retained. Entries are consolidated by CDR3 protein sequence, retaining the most common genes and DNA. TCRdb's processing, not the study's, gives the V and J calls here. Across this sample there are 70,000 to 90,000 distinct CDR3 sequences, with roughly 6.4% seen only once. The top ten hold roughly 1% of the sample.

Study-level results and caveats: The small number of patients is a limitation of the study, so the data should be interpreted with caution. In naive CD4+ repertoires of PTI patients, reduced CDR3 sharing between time points was observed after interruption began, whereas many sequences were found to be shared between end of interruption and 3 years later. An increase in the naive CD4+ Gini coefficient was observed by the end of treatment interruption, suggesting clonal expansion, and a return to baseline was observed by 3 years. The sorted CD45RA+ naive cells might contain minor non-naive CD45RA+ populations, such as EMRA or stem memory cells.

This clonotype showed up just a few times. Its antigen is currently not known. Per-nucleotide qualities are absent, and no much larger clonotype sits a single base away. What the treatment or condition label conveys for this sample: PENTA 11 planned treatment interruption arm or continuous ART arm. Children from the United Kingdom aged 2 to 15 years who had been given at least three-drug ART for at least 24 weeks were enrolled as participants. Cryopreserved PBMCs containing at least 5 million viable cells were required, and several candidate patients were excluded because of low viable PBMC yield. Naive CD4+ CD45RA+ CD45RO- T cells were FACS-sorted from thawed PBMCs on a FACSAria III cell sorter. Sorted cells were fixed, and RNA was extracted using the RNeasy FFPE kit followed by the RNeasy Micro kit.

This receptor was identified in a pool of human donors with HIV. The specimen comprised CD45RA+ CD4+ T cells from PBMCs, pooled from several time points, sampled from a donor given antiretroviral therapy, either interrupted or continuous. The cell subset or site label, as the study defines it: naive CD4+ CD45RA+ CD45RO- T cells. This receptor chain uses TRBV12-3 or TRBV12-4 and TRBJ2-4; 11 bases in the junction line up with TRBD1. The CDR3 here reads CASSWTGGMSKNIQYF. The nucleotide sequence is given as TGTGCCAGCAGCTGGACAGGGGGCATGTCCAAAAACATTCAGTACTTC.